Presented here are 12 T cell receptor beta chains from one specimen sequenced in a study of T cells after yellow fever vaccination. MiXCR, run by TCRdb on the 5' RACE reads, gives a single entry per CDR3 protein. The sample lists some 400,000 distinct CDR3 sequences; 6.2% were seen once. The sample consisted of PBMCs, taken 5 days after the yellow fever booster vaccination. All receptors derive from a man under 40 who received the YFV17D yellow fever vaccine.

The rearrangement links TRBV20-1 to TRBJ1-1; 10 bases are a match to TRBD1. With V trimmed by 6 bases and J by 10 bases, 11 bases remained unmatched. This CDR3 spans 13 amino acids. CDR1 and CDR2 from the germline V gene are DFQATT and SNEGSKA (reference sequence). The CDR3 protein is CSATGTGAGLAFF. DNA for the CDR3: TGCAGTGCGACGGGGACAGGGGCTGGTTTAGCTTTCTTT.

The chain has TRBV6-2 or TRBV6-3 and TRBJ2-2; the match to TRBD2 covers 7 bases. CDR1 and CDR2 from the germline V gene are MNHEY and SVGEGT. With V trimmed by 11 bases and J by 2 bases, 11 bases remained unmatched. The CDR3 extends over 15 amino acids. CDR3 loop: CASRGRGRNTGELFF. As DNA, the CDR3 is TGTGCCTCGAGAGGGAGGGGACGCAACACCGGGGAGCTGTTTTTT.

This clonotype was detected ten times or more. V usage is TRBV3-1 and J usage is TRBJ2-7; 9 bases agree with TRBD2. CDR3 length: 16 amino acids. Germline CDR1 reads LGHDT; CDR2 reads YNNKEL (reference sequence). J lost 2 bases, V lost 4 bases, and 9 bases had no gene match. The CDR3 loop reads CASSPTPGGRAYEQYF. Here the CDR3 DNA reads TGTGCCAGCAGCCCCACCCCTGGCGGGAGGGCCTACGAGCAGTACTTC.

V and J are TRBV20-1 and TRBJ2-2; D is unresolved. Germline V CDR1 and CDR2: DFQATT, SNEGSKA (reference sequence). The V end was cut by 6 bases, the J end by 0 bases, with 11 bases between. The length of the CDR3 is 14 residues. CDR3 nucleotide sequence: TGCAGTGCGCAGGACGGTCCGAACACCGGGGAGCTGTTTTTT. Amino acid sequence: CSAQDGPNTGELFF.

The chain recombines TRBV29-1 with TRBJ2-5; D unclear. Germline-derived CDR1 and CDR2 are SQVTM and ANQGSEA. V was cut by 3 bases and J by 3 bases, with 11 bases left in between. CDR3 length: 13 amino acids. CDR3 sequence (DNA): TGCAGCGTTGAGCGCCAGCAAGAAGAGACCCAGTACTTC. Amino acid sequence: CSVERQQEETQYF.

The chain carries TRBV5-1 and TRBJ2-1, with D unresolved. The germline V and J ends were trimmed by 5 bases and 1 base, with 10 bases remaining between them. The CDR3 is 14 residues long. Germline CDR1 is SGHRS and CDR2 is YFSETQ. CDR3 nucleotide sequence: TGCGCCAGCAGTGGGCAGGAGTCCTACAATGAGCAGTTCTTC. Translated: CASSGQESYNEQFF.

In this sample, this clonotype turned up many times. The rearrangement joins TRBV7-8 to TRBJ2-7; 13 positions agree with TRBD2. CDR1 is SGHVS, CDR2 FQNEAQ, per germline. The CDR3 consists of 14 residues. The ends lost 6 bases at V and 3 bases at J; junction bases unmatched: 2. CDR3 region: CASRGLAGNYEQYF. DNA of the CDR3: TGTGCCAGCAGGGGACTAGCGGGAAACTACGAGCAGTACTTC.

This rearrangement joins TRBV12-3 or TRBV12-4 to TRBJ1-5, with 10 bases fitting TRBD1. J gave up 7 bases and V 4 bases, and 10 bases lay outside the gene matches. The CDR3 has 16 residues. CDR3 bases: TGTGCCAGCAGTTCGGGGTGGGGACAGGGGTTCCAGCCCCAGCATTTT. Translation gives CASSSGWGQGFQPQHF.

Many counts were recorded for this clonotype. The J gene is TRBJ2-3, the V gene TRBV4-3, with TRBD2 matching 8 bases. The junction had 13 bases not matched to a gene; V was cut back by 3 bases and J by 2 bases. The CDR3 sequence is 18 residues long. Germline V gene lookup returns CDR1 LGHNA and CDR2 YSLEER. The CDR3 DNA sequence: TGCGCCAGCAGCCACCCCCCGGGCGGGGGGCCGACCACAGATACGCAGTATTTT. This translates into CASSHPPGGGPTTDTQYF.

This clonotype was recorded many times. The chain employs TRBV4-2 and TRBJ2-5; D is unclear. V was clipped by 3 bases and J by 2 bases, with 19 bases between them. The CDR3 is 17 residues long. Germline V gives CDR1 LGHNA, CDR2 YNFKEQ. CDR3 in amino acids: CASSQNAVAAAQETQYF. Written as DNA, the CDR3 is TGTGCCAGCAGCCAGAACGCGGTTGCCGCCGCACAAGAGACCCAGTACTTC.

This clonotype was counted between two and nine times. The chain couples TRBV4-3 to TRBJ2-7; no clear D. This CDR3 contains 14 residues. CDR1 is LGHNA and CDR2 is YSLEER in the germline V gene. V was pared by 1 base and J by 3 bases, with 10 bases between. The CDR3 is CASSQGEGRYEQYF. As DNA, the CDR3 is TGCGCCAGCAGCCAAGGGGAAGGGCGCTACGAGCAGTACTTC.

This clonotype has a count of ten or more. V usage is TRBV15 and J usage is TRBJ2-2; a weak D match, TRBD2 (5 bases). The CDR3 consists of 14 residues. Between the trimmed V and J ends, which lost 7 bases and 9 bases, there was a span of 18 bases. Looked up from germline, CDR1 is LNHNV and CDR2 is YYDKDF (reference sequence). CDR3: CATKPSGVDRELFF. The CDR3, as DNA: TGTGCCACCAAACCGTCCGGGGTTGATAGGGAGCTGTTTTTT.